Below, 10 T cell receptor beta chains from the same sample are listed, as sequenced in a study of T-cell reconstitution after alpha-beta-depleted transplantation in children. Researchers prepared the TCRbeta library using unique molecular identifiers, the study reports. TCRdb re-derived calls from the PCR reads in MiXCR, one entry per CDR3 protein. Of around 480,000 distinct CDR3 sequences listed, around a third are singletons. The source material was PBMCs from the stem cell graft donor, sampled from the stem cell graft. The receptors were gathered from a human donor who donated a stem cell graft to a child with aplastic anemia.

This chain joins TRBV20-1 and TRBJ2-1, with 10 nucleotides matching TRBD1. V shed 4 bases, J shed 5 bases, and the junction held 8 bases outside the gene matches. CDR1 and CDR2 (germline): DFQATT, SNEGSKA (reference sequence). CDR3 length: 15 amino acids. CDR3 sequence reads: CSATDRDRGNNEQFF. The CDR3 region has the DNA TGCAGTGCTACAGACCGGGACAGGGGAAACAATGAGCAGTTCTTC.

There are a few counts of this clonotype. Here the CDR3 DNA reads TGTGCCAGCAGTGGCAACGGGGGATCCTACAATGAGCAGTTCTTC. Its translation: CASSGNGGSYNEQFF. This rearrangement joins TRBV6-1 to TRBJ2-1; TRBD2 is a possible D gene (6 bases). The CDR3 totals 15 residues. Germline CDR1 and CDR2: MNHNS and SASEGT. Trimming took off 4 bases at V and 1 base at J, with 11 bases between the two ends.

The CDR3 sequence is CASSADPGTNYGYTF. The CDR3 nucleotides are TGTGCCAGCAGCGCTGATCCGGGGACGAACTATGGCTACACCTTC. The gene calls are TRBV5-6 and TRBJ1-2; tentative D call: TRBD1 (5 bases). Germline CDR1 is SGHDT and CDR2 is YYEEEE. The CDR3 covers 15 residues. Trimming took 4 bases from V and 2 from J, leaving 15 bases between them.

This clonotype has a handful of counts. The chain is built from TRBV20-1 and TRBJ2-7; 9 bases fit TRBD1. Germline assignment: CDR1 DFQATT and CDR2 SNEGSKA (reference sequence). V lost 2 bases, J lost 4 bases, and 6 bases stayed unmatched. This CDR3 spans 14 amino acids. CDR3 region: CSARQTGGRYEQYF. CDR3 bases: TGCAGTGCTAGACAAACAGGGGGCAGGTACGAGCAGTACTTC.

The gene calls are TRBV19 and TRBJ2-1; 8 positions agree with TRBD2. V lost 5 bases to trimming and J lost 2 bases; unmatched junction nucleotides: 8. The CDR3 runs 16 residues. CDR1 is LNHDA and CDR2 is SQIVND in the germline V gene (reference sequence). CDR3 nucleotide sequence: TGTGCCAGTAGTCGTCGGGAGGGCCCCCCCTACAATGAGCAGTTCTTC. Its protein is CASSRREGPPYNEQFF.

A few counts support this clonotype. The chain uses TRBV12-3 or TRBV12-4 and TRBJ1-5; 7 nucleotides agree with TRBD1. Trimming at V came to 4 bases and at J to 5 bases, leaving 2 bases not matched to a gene. The CDR3 extends over 13 amino acids. CDR3 nucleotides: TGTGCCAGCAGTTGGGACAGCTATCAGCCCCAGCATTTT. This translates into CASSWDSYQPQHF.

V gene TRBV20-1 combines with J gene TRBJ2-3; D is possibly TRBD1 (6 bases). The CDR3 covers 12 residues. Germline CDR1 is DFQATT and CDR2 is SNEGSKA (reference sequence). The germline V and J ends were trimmed by 6 bases and 6 bases, with 13 bases remaining between them. CDR3 nucleotides: TGCAGTGCCTCCCGACAGGTCGATACGCAGTATTTT. Its translation: CSASRQVDTQYF.

This chain uses TRBV29-1 with TRBJ2-7, with 14 bases matching TRBD2. V was clipped by 7 bases and J by 1 base; unmatched bases: 6. This CDR3 contains 15 residues. From germline, CDR1 is SQVTM and CDR2 ANQGSEA. In nucleotides, the CDR3 is TGCAGCGCCGCGGGACTAGCGGGAGTGTCCTACGAGCAGTACTTC. Protein sequence: CSAAGLAGVSYEQYF.

CDR3 DNA: TGTGCCAGCAGTCCTACAACACAGGGGTTGGGTGAGCAGTTCTTC. This encodes CASSPTTQGLGEQFF. This chain links TRBV12-3 or TRBV12-4 with TRBJ2-1; 7 bases line up with TRBD1. CDR3 length: 15 amino acids. J was trimmed by 9 bases and V by 5 bases; bases with no gene match: 13.

This clonotype was seen a single time. The rearrangement links TRBV4-1 to TRBJ1-1, with 9 bases lining up with TRBD1. Per the germline V gene, CDR1 is MGHRA and CDR2 is YSYEKL. The CDR3 contains 18 residues. Germline trimming cut 5 bases from V and 3 bases from J; bases unmatched to any gene: 16. The CDR3 bases are TGCGCCAGCAGCTACTCCGGGACAGGGCGTGGAAGGGACACTGAAGCTTTCTTT. Protein: CASSYSGTGRGRDTEAFF.